This T cell receptor (beta chain) was sequenced for a study of cytomegalovirus exposure and HLA in healthy donors. The germline CDR1 and CDR2 sequences are KGHSH and LQKENI. The CDR3 is 13 amino acids. The count of this clone is one. An end of the junction differs from the germline gene, which may be a read error. The PCR had 60 Vbeta and 13 Jbeta primers. Only in-frame clones appear in the TCRdb table, and some are missing; sequencing was by immunoSEQ multiplex PCR. The table shows 120,000 or so clones, with about three quarters occurring only once. The chain employs TRBV18 and TRBJ1-1, with D unclear. The sample taken for sequencing was PBMCs. The receptor comes from a man between 60 and 75 years old in good health and CMV-seropositive. The CDR3 region is CASSYGLKTEAFF. The DNA for the CDR3 is TGTGCCAGCTCATACGGGTTGAAAACTGAAGCTTTCTTT.